Sequencing of this T cell receptor beta chain was carried out in a study of blood T cell repertoires in COVID-19. Study-level information: Acute-phase and convalescent COVID-19 samples originated in the United States, Italy and Spain. The analysed material was cDNA or gDNA that came from T cells, B-cell-depleted T cells, or PBMCs.

The germline V gene has CDR1 KGHSH and CDR2 LQKENI. V was trimmed by 0 bases and J by 13 bases, leaving 12 bases between them. The CDR3 has 13 amino acids. Study members were between 18 and 89 years old and lived in 20 to 30 US regions. Clones were read by immunoSEQ multiplex PCR, and TCRdb kept only the in-frame ones, dropping some. The sample lists around 430,000 clones; around nine tenths were seen once. This clone was counted between two and nine times. Sequenced: PBMCs or T cells enriched from blood (not recorded which). This chain joins TRBV18 and TRBJ1-4; possibly TRBD1 for D (6 bases). The TCR was taken from a woman in her 50s who had recovered from COVID-19. The CDR3 sequence: CASSPPNREALFF. CDR3 in DNA: TGTGCCAGCTCACCACCGAACAGGGAAGCACTGTTTTTT. Full variable domain (missing parts from reference TRBV18 and TRBJ1-4): NAGVMQNPRHLVRRRGQEARLRCSPMKGHSHVYWYRQLPEEGLKFMVYLQKENIIDESGMPKERFSAEFPKEGPSILRIQQVVRGDSAAYFCASSPPNREALFFGSGTQLSVL.